This T cell receptor beta chain was identified during a study of blood T cell repertoires in COVID-19. Per the original methods: Nucleated cell number was recorded as an estimate derived from reference gene primer amplification. This table comes from immunoSEQ multiplex PCR, and its TCRdb copy is limited to in-frame clones, with some not included. The D gene and trimming were derived from the DNA, and the V and J assignments and clone size from that table. The sample records a few hundred thousand clones, more than 90% being singletons. Germline assignment: CDR1 SEHNR and CDR2 FQNEAQ (reference sequence). This CDR3 region has 14 residues. Trimming took 5 bases from V and 5 from J; bases not matched to a gene: 6. The study recruited people aged roughly 18 to 89 years across about two dozen US areas.

The V call is TRBV7-9, the J call TRBJ2-7; 10 bases agree with TRBD1. Sequencing was done on a sample of PBMCs or T cells enriched from blood (not recorded which). The receptor was derived from a woman aged 30 to 39 who had recovered from COVID-19. CDR3 sequence: CASSRRDRGDEQYF. As DNA, the CDR3 is TGTGCCAGCAGCCGCCGGGACAGGGGTGACGAGCAGTACTTC.